This T cell receptor (beta chain) was retrieved from a study of cytomegalovirus exposure and HLA in healthy donors. This CDR3 is built from 14 residues. Trimming left V 4 bases short and J 11 bases short, with 20 bases between. CDR1 is MDHEN and CDR2 is SYDVKM in the germline V gene. Amplification used 60 Vbeta primers and 13 Jbeta primers. Measured with immunoSEQ multiplex PCR; TCRdb has only the in-frame clones, and not every one. This repertoire shows about 160,000 clones, approximately 85% found once; its top ten account for around 6.5%. Study-wide results and caveats: Beyond CMV serostatus, there was no information to go on about immune exposure.

Regarding this clone: The antigen is not known.

The source of this sequence is a man between 50 and 59 years old in good health and CMV-seropositive. This chain uses TRBV28 with TRBJ1-1, with D hard to call. Source material: PBMCs. The CDR3 region is CASSSPLLNAAAFF. The CDR3 nucleotides read TGTGCCAGCAGTTCACCCCTCCTAAACGCGGCGGCTTTCTTT. Supplemented by reference TRBV28 and TRBJ1-1, the full variable domain reads DVKVTQSSRYLVKRTGEKVFLECVQDMDHENMFWYRQDPGLGLRLIYFSYDVKMKEKGDIPEGYSVSREKKERFSLILESASTNQTSMYLCASSSPLLNAAAFFGQGTRLTVV.